This TCR beta chain was sequenced for a study of siplizumab effects on memory and regulatory T cells. Study-wide points: Unstimulated subsets were the mapping target of only a minor fraction of alloreactive clones. Naive T cells were seen as more diverse than memory cells and as major alloresponse contributors. Mappable alloreactive CD4+ clones were on average about 70% Treg-derived with siplizumab, around 25% in controls.

Points on this clone: Antigen specificity is unknown.

TCRdb keeps only in-frame clones here, not all; method: immunoSEQ multiplex PCR. The sample lists 100,000 or so clones, 80% to 95% occurring once. CDR1 GTSNPN and CDR2 SVGIG come from the germline V gene (reference sequence). Trimming stripped 2 bases from V and 12 bases from J, with 14 bases between. The CDR3 has 11 residues. Material for sequencing was CD4+ T cells sorted from blood. The chain uses TRBV30 and TRBJ2-7; possible D gene TRBD2, 6 bases. The TCR originated in a human donor in good health. The CDR3 coding sequence is TGTGCCTGGAGTCCACAGGAGGGTCGGTACTTC. The encoded protein is CAWSPQEGRYF.